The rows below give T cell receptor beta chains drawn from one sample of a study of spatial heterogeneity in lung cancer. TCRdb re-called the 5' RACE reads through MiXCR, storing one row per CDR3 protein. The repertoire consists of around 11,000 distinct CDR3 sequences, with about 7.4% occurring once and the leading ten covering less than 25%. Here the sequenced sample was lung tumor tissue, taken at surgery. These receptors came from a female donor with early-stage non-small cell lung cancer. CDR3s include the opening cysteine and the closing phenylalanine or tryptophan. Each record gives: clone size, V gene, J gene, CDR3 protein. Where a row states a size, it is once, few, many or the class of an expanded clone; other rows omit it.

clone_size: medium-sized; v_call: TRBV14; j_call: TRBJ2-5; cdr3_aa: CASSPLPGGPIQETQYF
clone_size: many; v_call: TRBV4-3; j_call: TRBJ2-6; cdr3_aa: CASSLWTGGAGANVLTF
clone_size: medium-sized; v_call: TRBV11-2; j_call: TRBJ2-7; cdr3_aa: CASSKMSGPYEQYF
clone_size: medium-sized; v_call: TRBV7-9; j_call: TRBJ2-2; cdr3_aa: CASKNGTGIIGELFF
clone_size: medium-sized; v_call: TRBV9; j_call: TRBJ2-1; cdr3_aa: CASSVGAGGSLYNEQFF
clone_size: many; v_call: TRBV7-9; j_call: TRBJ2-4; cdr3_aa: CASSLLQGENIQYF
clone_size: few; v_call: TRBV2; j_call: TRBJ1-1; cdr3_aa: CASSGTGEGNTEAFF
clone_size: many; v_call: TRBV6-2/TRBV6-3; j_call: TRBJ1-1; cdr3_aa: CASSSTGTSLAFF
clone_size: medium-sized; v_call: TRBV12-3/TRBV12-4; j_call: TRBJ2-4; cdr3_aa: CASAQGKNIQYF
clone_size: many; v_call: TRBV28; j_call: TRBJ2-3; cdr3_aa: CASSLVRGSTDTQYF
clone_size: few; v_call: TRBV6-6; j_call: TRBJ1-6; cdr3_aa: CASSTGTGYSPLHF
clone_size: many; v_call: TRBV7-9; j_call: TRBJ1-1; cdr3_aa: CASSLARSQGGGDTEAFF
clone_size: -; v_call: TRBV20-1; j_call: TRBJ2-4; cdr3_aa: CSASNPTADRRIQYF
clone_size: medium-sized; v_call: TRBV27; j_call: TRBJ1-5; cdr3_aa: CASKGIQDNQPQHF
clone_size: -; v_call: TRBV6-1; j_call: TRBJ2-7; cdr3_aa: CASSETSPRTPAWYEQYF
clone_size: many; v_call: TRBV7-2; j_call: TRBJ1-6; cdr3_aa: CASSLRGSGQNSPLHF
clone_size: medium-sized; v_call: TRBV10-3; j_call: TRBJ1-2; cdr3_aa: CASKDLSGYGYTF
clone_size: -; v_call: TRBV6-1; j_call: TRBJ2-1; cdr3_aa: CASTRDSGGYNEQFF
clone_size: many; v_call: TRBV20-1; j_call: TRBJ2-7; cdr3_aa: CSALHGGSSYEQYF
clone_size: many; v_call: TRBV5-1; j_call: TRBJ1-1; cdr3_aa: CASSSGQMNTEAFF
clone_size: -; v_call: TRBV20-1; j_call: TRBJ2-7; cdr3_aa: CSASLDSSYEQYF
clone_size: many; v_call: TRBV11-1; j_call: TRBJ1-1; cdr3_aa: CASSGLGEAFF
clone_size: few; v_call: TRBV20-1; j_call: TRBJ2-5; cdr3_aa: CSARAGGTETQYF
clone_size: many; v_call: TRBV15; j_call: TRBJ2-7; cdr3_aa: CATSGGGQERYF
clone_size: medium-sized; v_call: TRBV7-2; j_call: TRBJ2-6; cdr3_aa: CASSLAGGWGDSGANVLTF
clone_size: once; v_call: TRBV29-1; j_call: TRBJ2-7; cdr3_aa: CSGLQGKFPYEQYF
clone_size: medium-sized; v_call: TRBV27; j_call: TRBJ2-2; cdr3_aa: CASQSRTSGGRAGELFF
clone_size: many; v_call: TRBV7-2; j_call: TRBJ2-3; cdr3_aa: CASSPGTSPTQYF